A single sample gave rise to the 20 T cell receptor beta chains below, sequenced in a study of CD8+ T cells in alopecia areata. Reverse transcription of extracted RNA yielded cDNA, which provided the sequencing template. Here immunoSEQ multiplex PCR was the method, and the copy in TCRdb shows in-frame clones only, minus some. The sample includes 150,000 to 250,000 clones, 58% seen only once; the top ten take 4.5% to 6%. Treatment given: oral pan-JAK inhibitor, 5-10 mg twice daily. This specimen was CD4+ T cells sorted from blood, taken at week 24, from a patient treated with tofacitinib. The receptors were gathered from a human donor with alopecia areata.

This chain connects TRBV30 to TRBJ1-2, with D possibly being TRBD1 (5 bases). Between the trimmed V and J ends, which lost 5 bases and 9 bases, there was a span of 13 bases. In germline, CDR1 is GTSNPN, CDR2 SVGIG (reference sequence). The CDR3 runs to 11 residues. CDR3 protein: CAWWGNLCYTF. The CDR3 DNA reads TGTGCCTGGTGGGGGAACCTCTGCTACACCTTC.

The chain links TRBV23-1 to TRBJ2-2; TRBD1 matches at 8 bases. TRBV23-1 has ORF status, its function being uncertain. V shed 4 bases, J shed 0 bases, and the junction held 4 bases outside the gene matches. This CDR3 is 16 amino acids long. In nucleotides, the CDR3 is TGCGCCAGCAGTCTAAGACAGGGGTCGAACACCGGGGAGCTGTTTTTT. The encoded protein is CASSLRQGSNTGELFF.

This clone was observed a handful of times. The J gene is TRBJ1-5, the V gene TRBV4-1, with TRBD1 matching 10 bases. Per the germline V gene, CDR1 is MGHRA and CDR2 is YSYEKL. The junction had 11 bases not matched to a gene; V was cut back by 2 bases and J by 7 bases. The CDR3 is 17 amino acids. The CDR3 here is CASSQSPGQGIGQPQHF. The CDR3 nucleotides are TGCGCCAGCAGCCAAAGTCCGGGACAGGGGATTGGGCAGCCCCAGCATTTT.

This chain uses TRBV9 with TRBJ2-5, with TRBD1 identical over 7 bases. CDR3 size: 13 residues. CDR1 and CDR2 from the germline V gene are SGDLS and YYNGEE. The V gene end was trimmed by 2 bases and the J gene end by 3 bases; junction bases not matched to a gene: 1. The CDR3 nucleotides read TGTGCCAGCAGCGTTGACAGGGAAGAGACCCAGTACTTC. Translating it yields CASSVDREETQYF.

This clone was detected only a few times. This chain links TRBV9 with TRBJ2-6; the match to TRBD1 covers 10 bases. CDR1 is SGDLS, CDR2 YYNGEE, per germline. V lost 4 bases to trimming and J lost 0 bases; unmatched junction nucleotides: 4. CDR3 length equals 17 residues. CDR3 in DNA: TGTGCCAGCAGCCCCGGGACAGGGGACTCTGGGGCCAACGTCCTGACTTTC. Its protein product is CASSPGTGDSGANVLTF.

J is TRBJ1-2 and V is TRBV19; tentatively, D is TRBD1 (6 bases). Trimming removed 5 bases at V and 4 bases at J, with 14 bases between. Germline assignment: CDR1 LNHDA and CDR2 SQIVND (reference sequence). The CDR3 is 14 amino acids. In DNA, the CDR3 is TGTGCCAGTAGTCCGACGACAGGATCCTATGGCTACACCTTC. Amino acids: CASSPTTGSYGYTF.

The gene calls are TRBV7-2 and TRBJ2-7; 7 nucleotides line up with TRBD2. The germline V gene encodes CDR1 SGHTA and CDR2 FQGNSA. With 6 bases clipped from V and 3 bases from J, the junction kept 5 bases outside the gene matches. The CDR3 runs to 13 residues. CDR3 bases: TGTGCCAGCAGGCGTGCGGGGGTCTACGAGCAGTACTTC. Translation gives CASRRAGVYEQYF.

This clone was observed a few times. The V gene is TRBV2, the J gene TRBJ1-4; 7 bases fit TRBD1. Germline V gives CDR1 SNHLY, CDR2 FYNNEI. The trim removed 5 bases at V and 7 bases at J, leaving 7 bases unmatched. The CDR3 extends over 14 amino acids. CDR3 coding DNA: TGTGCCAGCAGTATATCGGGACAGAGTGAAAAACTGTTTTTT. Amino acids: CASSISGQSEKLFF.

This clone was observed a few times. The gene calls are TRBV29-1 and TRBJ2-7; tentatively, D is TRBD1 or TRBD2 (5 bases each). The V gene's germline CDR1 is SQVTM and CDR2 ANQGSEA. The V end was cut by 0 bases, the J end by 6 bases, with 12 bases between. This CDR3 region has 13 residues. CDR3 sequence: CSVEDLGDGEQYF. In DNA, the CDR3 is TGCAGCGTTGAAGATCTGGGGGACGGCGAGCAGTACTTC.

A note on this clone: The same CDR3 arises from other DNA sequences in this sample as well. The V gene is TRBV28, the J gene TRBJ2-7; no firm D call. CDR1 is MDHEN and CDR2 is SYDVKM in the germline V gene. The CDR3 is made up of 12 amino acids. Between the trimmed V and J ends, which lost 6 bases and 5 bases, there was a span of 11 bases. The CDR3 coding sequence is TGTGCCAGCAGAGAGGACCGAGACGAGCAGTACTTC. Protein product: CASREDRDEQYF.

This clone was recorded a few times. The V and J genes are TRBV7-6 and TRBJ2-5, with D maybe TRBD2 (6 bases). The CDR3 has 14 residues. Germline V gene sequence: CDR1 SGHVS, CDR2 FNYEAQ. With 5 bases removed from V and 5 bases from J, the gap between germline ends came to 15 bases. For the CDR3, the DNA is TGTGCCAGCAGCCCAACGACTAGTGGGGAGACCCAGTACTTC. Amino acids: CASSPTTSGETQYF.

The chain links TRBV29-1 to TRBJ2-3; 9 nucleotides agree with TRBD2. The J segment lost 3 bases and the V segment lost 2 bases, leaving 6 bases of the junction unmatched. The CDR3 runs to 15 residues. The germline V gene has CDR1 SQVTM and CDR2 ANQGSEA. DNA for the CDR3: TGCAGCGTTGAACCGCCCAGCGGGGGGACAGATACGCAGTATTTT. This encodes CSVEPPSGGTDTQYF.

The V and J genes are TRBV9 and TRBJ2-1; a weak D match, TRBD2 (7 bases). Germline lookup yields CDR1 SGDLS and CDR2 YYNGEE. The CDR3 has 16 amino acids. The ends were cut back, 0 bases at V and 0 bases at J, with 10 bases in the middle. In DNA form, the CDR3 reads TGTGCCAGCAGCGTAGACCGGGGGGCCTCCTACAATGAGCAGTTCTTC. Encoded protein: CASSVDRGASYNEQFF.

The chain links TRBV28 to TRBJ2-2; D remains unclear. The germline V gene encodes CDR1 MDHEN and CDR2 SYDVKM. The CDR3 has 11 amino acids. The germline V and J ends were trimmed by 3 bases and 6 bases, with 2 bases remaining between them. CDR3 amino acids: CASSFSGELFF. In DNA, the CDR3 is TGTGCCAGCAGTTTTTCCGGGGAGCTGTTTTTT. Full variable domain (rest looked up from reference TRBV28 and TRBJ2-2): DVKVTQSSRYLVKRTGEKVFLECVQDMDHENMFWYRQDPGLGLRLIYFSYDVKMKEKGDIPEGYSVSREKKERFSLILESASTNQTSMYLCASSFSGELFFGEGSRLTVL.

The chain uses TRBV7-9 and TRBJ2-5, with 12 nucleotides matching TRBD1. Trimming took 3 bases from V and 5 from J; bases not matched to a gene: 4. The CDR3 extends over 15 amino acids. CDR1 is SEHNR and CDR2 is FQNEAQ in the germline V gene (reference sequence). The CDR3 bases are TGTGCCAGCAGCTTGGGACAGGGGGCGTATGAGACCCAGTACTTC. It codes for CASSLGQGAYETQYF.

This chain uses TRBV27 with TRBJ1-5, with 10 bases fitting TRBD1. J gave up 4 bases and V 4 bases, and 1 base lay outside the gene matches. Germline CDR1 and CDR2: MNHEY and SMNVEV (reference sequence). The CDR3 loop spans 14 amino acids. The CDR3 DNA follows: TGTGCCAGCAGTTGGACAGGGGGGAATCAGCCCCAGCATTTT. Translation: CASSWTGGNQPQHF.

This clone was counted only a few times. The chain couples TRBV30 to TRBJ2-1; TRBD2 matches at 12 bases. The CDR3 covers 15 residues. J was trimmed by 15 bases and V by 2 bases; bases with no gene match: 14. Looked up from germline, CDR1 is GTSNPN and CDR2 is SVGIG (reference sequence). CDR3 region: CAWSLSRTSGEGRFF. For the CDR3, the DNA is TGTGCCTGGAGTCTTTCGAGGACTAGCGGGGAGGGCAGGTTCTTC.

V and J are TRBV30 and TRBJ2-7; D not resolved. The CDR3 contains 14 residues. Trimming left V 0 bases short and J 1 base short, with 10 bases between. Per the germline V gene, CDR1 is GTSNPN and CDR2 is SVGIG (reference sequence). CDR3 residues: CAWSVMYGSYEQYF. The CDR3 nucleotides read TGTGCCTGGAGTGTAATGTATGGGTCCTACGAGCAGTACTTC.

The rearrangement uses TRBV4-3 and TRBJ1-4, with 9 positions matching TRBD1. The J segment lost 8 bases and the V segment lost 3 bases, leaving 4 bases of the junction unmatched. This CDR3 is 14 amino acids long. CDR1 and CDR2 from the germline V gene are LGHNA and YSLEER. CDR3 DNA: TGCGCCAGCAGCCAGGGACAGGGAGGAGAAAAACTGTTTTTT. It encodes CASSQGQGGEKLFF.

The J gene is TRBJ2-1, the V gene TRBV5-4; the D is unclear. The CDR3 totals 14 residues. V dropped 6 bases and J dropped 1 base, with 11 bases sitting between them. Germline lookup yields CDR1 SGHNT and CDR2 YYREEE (reference sequence). The CDR3 spells CASTKYGSYNEQFF. The CDR3 DNA reads TGTGCCAGCACTAAATACGGGTCCTACAATGAGCAGTTCTTC.